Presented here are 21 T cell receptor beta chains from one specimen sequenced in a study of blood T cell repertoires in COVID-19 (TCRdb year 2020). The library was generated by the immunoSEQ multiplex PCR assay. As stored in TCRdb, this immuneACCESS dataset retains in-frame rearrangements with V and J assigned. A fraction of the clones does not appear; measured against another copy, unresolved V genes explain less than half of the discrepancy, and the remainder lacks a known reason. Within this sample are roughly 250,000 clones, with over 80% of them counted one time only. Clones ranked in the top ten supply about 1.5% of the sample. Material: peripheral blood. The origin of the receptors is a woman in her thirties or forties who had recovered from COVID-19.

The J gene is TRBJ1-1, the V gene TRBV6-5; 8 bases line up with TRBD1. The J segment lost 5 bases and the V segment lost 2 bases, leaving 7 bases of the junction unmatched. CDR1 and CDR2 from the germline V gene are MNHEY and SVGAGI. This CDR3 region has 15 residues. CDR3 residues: CASSYRTGRRTEAFF. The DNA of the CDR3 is TGTGCCAGCAGTTACAGGACAGGGAGGAGGACTGAAGCTTTCTTT.

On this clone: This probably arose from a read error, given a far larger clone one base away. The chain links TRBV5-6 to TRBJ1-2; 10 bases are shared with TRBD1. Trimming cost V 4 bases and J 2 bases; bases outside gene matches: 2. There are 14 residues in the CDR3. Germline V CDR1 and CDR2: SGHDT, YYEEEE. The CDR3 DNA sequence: TGTGCCAGCAGCACGGGACAGGGGAACTATGGCTACACCTTC. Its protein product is CASSTGQGNYGYTF. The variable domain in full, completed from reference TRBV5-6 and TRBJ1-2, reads DAGVTQSPTHLIKTRGQQVTLRCSPKSGHDTVSWYQQALGQGPQFIFQYYEEEERQRGNFPDRFSGHQFPNYSSELNVNALLLGDSALYLCASSTGQGNYGYTFGSGTRLTVV.

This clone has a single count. The CDR3 sequence: CASSVVGTGTYGYTF. CDR3 nucleotide sequence: TGTGCCAGCAGCGTAGTCGGGACAGGGACCTATGGCTACACCTTC. This chain connects TRBV9 to TRBJ1-2, with TRBD1 identical over 9 bases. The CDR3 is 15 residues long. Per the germline V gene, CDR1 is SGDLS and CDR2 is YYNGEE. J lost 4 bases, V lost 0 bases, and 4 bases had no gene match.

Written as DNA, the CDR3 is TGTGCCAGCAACAGGCCGCTTGACTATGGCTACACCTTC. Protein product: CASNRPLDYGYTF. This chain connects TRBV28 to TRBJ1-2, with D maybe TRBD1 (5 bases). Trimming left V 7 bases short and J 3 bases short, with 12 bases between. Germline V gene lookup returns CDR1 MDHEN and CDR2 SYDVKM. The CDR3 length is 13 residues.

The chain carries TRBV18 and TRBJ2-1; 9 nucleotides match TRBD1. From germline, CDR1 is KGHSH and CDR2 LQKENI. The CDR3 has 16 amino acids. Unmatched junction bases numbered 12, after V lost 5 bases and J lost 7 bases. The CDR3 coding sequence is TGTGCCAGCTCATCAACGGGACAGGGATTTAATAATGAGCAGTTCTTC. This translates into CASSSTGQGFNNEQFF.

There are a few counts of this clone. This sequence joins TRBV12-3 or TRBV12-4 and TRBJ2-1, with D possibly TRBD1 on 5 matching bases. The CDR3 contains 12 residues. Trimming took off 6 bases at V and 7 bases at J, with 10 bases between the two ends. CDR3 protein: CASRPQGNEQFF. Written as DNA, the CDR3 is TGTGCCAGCAGGCCTCAGGGTAATGAGCAGTTCTTC.

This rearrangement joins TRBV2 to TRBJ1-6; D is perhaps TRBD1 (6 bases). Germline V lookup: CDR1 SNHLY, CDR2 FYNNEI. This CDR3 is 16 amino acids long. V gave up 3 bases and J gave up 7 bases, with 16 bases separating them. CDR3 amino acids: CASSDFSGATNSPLHF. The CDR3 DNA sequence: TGTGCCAGCAGTGATTTTTCAGGGGCTACGAATTCACCCCTCCACTTT. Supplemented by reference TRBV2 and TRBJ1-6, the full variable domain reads EPEVTQTPSHQVTQMGQEVILRCVPISNHLYFYWYRQILGQKVEFLVSFYNNEISEKSEIFDDQFSVERPDGSNFTLKIRSTKLEDSAMYFCASSDFSGATNSPLHFGNGTRLTVT.

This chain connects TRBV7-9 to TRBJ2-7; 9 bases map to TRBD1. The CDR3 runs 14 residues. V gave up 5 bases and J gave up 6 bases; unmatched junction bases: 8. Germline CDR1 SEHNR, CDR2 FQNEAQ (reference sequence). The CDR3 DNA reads TGTGCCAGCAGCCCACAGGGGGCTCGGGGCGAGCAGTACTTC. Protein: CASSPQGARGEQYF.

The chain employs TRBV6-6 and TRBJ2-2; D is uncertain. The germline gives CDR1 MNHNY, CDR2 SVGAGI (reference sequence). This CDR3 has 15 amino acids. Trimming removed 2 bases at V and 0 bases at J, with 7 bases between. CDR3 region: CASSYDTANTGELFF. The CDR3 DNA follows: TGTGCCAGCAGTTACGACACCGCGAACACCGGGGAGCTGTTTTTT.

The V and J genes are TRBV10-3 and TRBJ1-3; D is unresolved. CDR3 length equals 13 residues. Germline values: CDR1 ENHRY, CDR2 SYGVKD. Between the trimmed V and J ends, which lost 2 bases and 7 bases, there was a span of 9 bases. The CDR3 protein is CAISEAAGNTIYF. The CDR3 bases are TGTGCCATCAGTGAGGCGGCGGGGAACACCATATATTTT.

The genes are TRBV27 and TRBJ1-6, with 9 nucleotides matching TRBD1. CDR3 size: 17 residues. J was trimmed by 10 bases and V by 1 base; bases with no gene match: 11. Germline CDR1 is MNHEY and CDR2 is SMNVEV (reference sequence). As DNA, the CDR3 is TGTGCCAGCAGTTTATTTGGACAGGGGACAGGCGGGTCACCCCTCCACTTT. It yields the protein CASSLFGQGTGGSPLHF.

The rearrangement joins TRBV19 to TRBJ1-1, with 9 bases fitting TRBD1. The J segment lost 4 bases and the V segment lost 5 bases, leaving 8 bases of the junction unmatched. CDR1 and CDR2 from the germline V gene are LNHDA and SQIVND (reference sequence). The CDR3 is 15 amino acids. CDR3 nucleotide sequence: TGTGCCAGTAGTGCCGGGACAGGGAAGATCACTGAAGCTTTCTTT. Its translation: CASSAGTGKITEAFF. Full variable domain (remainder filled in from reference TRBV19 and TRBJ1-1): DGGITQSPKYLFRKEGQNVTLSCEQNLNHDAMYWYRQDPGQGLRLIYYSQIVNDFQKGDIAEGYSVSREKKESFPLTVTSAQKNPTAFYLCASSAGTGKITEAFFGQGTRLTVV.

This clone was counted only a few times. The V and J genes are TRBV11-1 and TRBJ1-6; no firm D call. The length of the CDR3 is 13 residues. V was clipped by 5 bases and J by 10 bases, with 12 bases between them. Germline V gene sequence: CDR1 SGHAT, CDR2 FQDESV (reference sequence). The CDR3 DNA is TGTGCCAGCAGCGAACGAGGTTCCTCACCCCTCCACTTT. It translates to CASSERGSSPLHF.

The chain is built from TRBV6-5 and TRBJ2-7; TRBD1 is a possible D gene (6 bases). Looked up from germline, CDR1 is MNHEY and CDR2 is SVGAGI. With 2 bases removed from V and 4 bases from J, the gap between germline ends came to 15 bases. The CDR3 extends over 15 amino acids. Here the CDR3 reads CASSYTYRDPYEQYF. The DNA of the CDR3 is TGTGCCAGCAGTTACACCTACAGGGACCCGTACGAGCAGTACTTC.

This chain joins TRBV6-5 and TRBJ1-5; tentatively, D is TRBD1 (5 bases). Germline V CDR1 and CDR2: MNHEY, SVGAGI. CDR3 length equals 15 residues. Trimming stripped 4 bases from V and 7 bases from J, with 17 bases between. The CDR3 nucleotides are TGTGCCAGCAGTTTGGGGGGTGGGGGGAGGCAGCCCCAGCATTTT. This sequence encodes CASSLGGGGRQPQHF.

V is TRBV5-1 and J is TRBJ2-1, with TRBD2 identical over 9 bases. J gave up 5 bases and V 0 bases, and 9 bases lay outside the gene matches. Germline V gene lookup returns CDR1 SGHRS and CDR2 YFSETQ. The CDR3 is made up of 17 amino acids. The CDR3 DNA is TGCGCCAGCAGCTTGGCCGGGGGAGCGGGGGGCAACAATGAGCAGTTCTTC. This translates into CASSLAGGAGGNNEQFF.

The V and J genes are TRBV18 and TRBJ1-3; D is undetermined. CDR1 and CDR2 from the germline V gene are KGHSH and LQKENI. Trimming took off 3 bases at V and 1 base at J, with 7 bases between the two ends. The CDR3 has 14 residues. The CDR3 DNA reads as TGTGCCAGCTCACCCCCAAATTCTGGAAACACCATATATTTT. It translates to CASSPPNSGNTIYF.

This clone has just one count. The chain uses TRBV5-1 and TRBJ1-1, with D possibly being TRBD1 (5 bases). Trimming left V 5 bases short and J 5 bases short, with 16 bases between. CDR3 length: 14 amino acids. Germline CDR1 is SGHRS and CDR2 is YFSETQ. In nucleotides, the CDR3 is TGCGCCAGCAGTGAGTCGGGACTTGTGACTGAAGCTTTCTTT. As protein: CASSESGLVTEAFF.

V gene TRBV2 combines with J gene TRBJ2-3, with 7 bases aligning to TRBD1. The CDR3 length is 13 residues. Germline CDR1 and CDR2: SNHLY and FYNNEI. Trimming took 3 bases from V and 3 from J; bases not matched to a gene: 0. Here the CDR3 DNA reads TGTGCCAGCAGTGACAGGGGGACAGATACGCAGTATTTT. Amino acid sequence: CASSDRGTDTQYF.

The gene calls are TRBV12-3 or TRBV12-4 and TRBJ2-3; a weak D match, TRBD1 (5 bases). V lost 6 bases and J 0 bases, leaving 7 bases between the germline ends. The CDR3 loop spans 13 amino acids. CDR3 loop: CASSQGSTDTQYF. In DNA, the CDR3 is TGTGCCAGCAGCCAGGGAAGCACAGATACGCAGTATTTT.

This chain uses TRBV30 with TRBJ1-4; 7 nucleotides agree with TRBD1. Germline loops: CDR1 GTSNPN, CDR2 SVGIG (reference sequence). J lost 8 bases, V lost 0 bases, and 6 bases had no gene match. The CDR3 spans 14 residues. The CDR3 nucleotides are TGTGCCTGGAGTGTACAGGGGCGGCGAGAAAAACTGTTTTTT. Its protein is CAWSVQGRREKLFF. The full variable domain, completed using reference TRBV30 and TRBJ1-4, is SQTIHQWPATLVQPVGSPLSLECTVEGTSNPNLYWYRQAAGRGLQLLFYSVGIGQISSEVPQNLSASRPQDRQFILSSKKLLLSDSGFYLCAWSVQGRREKLFFGSGTQLSVL.